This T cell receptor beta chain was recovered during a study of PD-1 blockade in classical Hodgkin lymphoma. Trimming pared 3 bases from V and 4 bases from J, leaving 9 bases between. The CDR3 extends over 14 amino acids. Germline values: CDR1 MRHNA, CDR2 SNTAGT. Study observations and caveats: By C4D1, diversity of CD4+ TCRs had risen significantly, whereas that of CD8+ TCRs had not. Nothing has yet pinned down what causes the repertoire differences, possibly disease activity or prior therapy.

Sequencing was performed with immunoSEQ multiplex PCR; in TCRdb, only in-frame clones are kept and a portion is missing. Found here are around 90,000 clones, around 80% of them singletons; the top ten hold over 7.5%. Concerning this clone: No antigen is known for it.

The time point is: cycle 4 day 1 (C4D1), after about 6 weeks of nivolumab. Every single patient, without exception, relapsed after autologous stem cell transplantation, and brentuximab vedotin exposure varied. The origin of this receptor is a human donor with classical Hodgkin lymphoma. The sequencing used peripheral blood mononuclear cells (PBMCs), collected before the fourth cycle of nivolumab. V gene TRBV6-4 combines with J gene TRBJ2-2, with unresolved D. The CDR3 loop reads CASSETLGTGELFF. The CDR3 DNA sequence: TGTGCCAGCAGTGAAACGCTGGGCACCGGGGAGCTGTTTTTT.